The sequence of this TCR beta chain was determined in a study of T cell responses to AZD1222 COVID-19 vaccine. General observations from the study: The reported proportion of spike-specific TCRs targeting unmutated variant regions was nearly half. There were mostly white British donors and more females than males, and clonal diversity was possibly underestimated.

Germline CDR1 reads MNHEY; CDR2 reads SVGAGI. The CDR3 consists of 13 residues. V lost 6 bases, J lost 2 bases, and 11 bases lay in between. The data were produced by immunoSEQ multiplex PCR, yet TCRdb's version contains in-frame clones alone and is incomplete. Among some 130,000 clones listed, 65% to 90% were seen once. To note about this clone: Its antigen is unidentified.

J is TRBJ2-7 and V is TRBV6-5; D is perhaps TRBD2 (6 bases). The source of this sequence is an adult who received the MenACWY meningococcal vaccine as a control. The specimen was peripheral blood, collected 28 days after the second dose of the MenACWY control vaccine. The CDR3 DNA reads TGTGCCAGCAGCCGCGGGATTACCTACGAGCAGTACTTC. Its translation: CASSRGITYEQYF.